This T cell receptor (beta chain) was identified during a study of cytomegalovirus exposure and HLA in healthy donors. General observations from the study: Later analysis demonstrated an association between a missense DCLRE1C variant and TCR beta V- and J-gene trimming. Available immune exposure information covered CMV serostatus only.

A multiplex PCR was run with 60 Vbeta primers and 13 Jbeta primers. Generated by immunoSEQ multiplex PCR, the TCRdb table keeps only in-frame clones and is missing some. This specimen shows 50,000 to 55,000 clones; the ten leading clones hold roughly an eighth. A note on this clone: Its specificity is unknown.

This TCR was recovered from a woman in her sixties in good health and CMV-seropositive. Source material: PBMCs.

The DNA for the CDR3 is TGTGCCAGCTCGGAGCGGGGGGCCACAGATACGCAGTATTTT. Amino acids: CASSERGATDTQYF. The chain employs TRBV7-9 and TRBJ2-3, with 9 bases lining up with TRBD2. The CDR3 extends over 14 amino acids. The ends lost 8 bases at V and 2 bases at J; junction bases unmatched: 5. Germline-derived CDR1 and CDR2 are SEHNR and FQNEAQ (reference sequence).